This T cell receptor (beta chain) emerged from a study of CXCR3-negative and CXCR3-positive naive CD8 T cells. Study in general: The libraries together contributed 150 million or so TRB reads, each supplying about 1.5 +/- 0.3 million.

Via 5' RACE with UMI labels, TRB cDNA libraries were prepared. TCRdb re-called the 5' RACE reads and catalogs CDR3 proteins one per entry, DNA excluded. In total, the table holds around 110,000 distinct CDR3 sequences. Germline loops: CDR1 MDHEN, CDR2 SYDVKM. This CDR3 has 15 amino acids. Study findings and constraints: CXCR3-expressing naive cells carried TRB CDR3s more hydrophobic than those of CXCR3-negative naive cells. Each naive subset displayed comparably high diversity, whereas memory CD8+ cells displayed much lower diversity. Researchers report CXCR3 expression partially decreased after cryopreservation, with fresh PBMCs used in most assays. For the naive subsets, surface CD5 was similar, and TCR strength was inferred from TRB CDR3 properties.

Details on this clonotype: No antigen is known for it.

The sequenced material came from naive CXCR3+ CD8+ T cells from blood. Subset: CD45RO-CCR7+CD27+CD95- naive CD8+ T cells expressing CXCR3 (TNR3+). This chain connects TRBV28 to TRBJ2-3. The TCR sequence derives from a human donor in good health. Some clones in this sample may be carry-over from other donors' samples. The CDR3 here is CASSFLRGDTDTQYF.